A single sample gave rise to the 9 T cell receptor beta chains below, sequenced in a study of metastatic and nonmetastatic thyroid tumors. Patients underwent thyroid surgery, and none had received any treatment before it. Via MiXCR, TCRdb re-called the PCR reads. The table lists about 13,000 clones, approximately 30% of them singletons. Material for sequencing was tumor tissue. These TCRs come from a female donor with papillary thyroid cancer or a benign thyroid nodule (not recorded which). Some clones in this sample may be carry-over from other donors' samples.

In this sample, this clone turned up once. J is TRBJ2-5 and V is TRBV5-4; 9 nucleotides match TRBD1. The CDR3 contains 14 residues. J lost 8 bases, V lost 1 base, and 6 bases had no gene match. The germline gives CDR1 SGHNT, CDR2 YYREEE (reference sequence). The CDR3 region is CASSLTGGLDTQYF. CDR3 nucleotides: TGTGCCAGCAGCTTGACAGGGGGCTTGGATACCCAGTACTTC.

The chain is built from TRBV2 and TRBJ1-5; 10 bases agree with TRBD1. After removal of 4 bases from V and 11 bases from J, the junction contained 8 bases not matched to a gene. The CDR3 runs to 14 residues. Germline V lookup: CDR1 SNHLY, CDR2 FYNNEI. CDR3 loop: CASSGQGAYHSQHF. The CDR3 coding sequence is TGTGCCAGCAGTGGACAGGGGGCTTATCATTCCCAGCATTTT.

The sample holds a few counts of this clone. At one end, the junction sequence differs from germline, possibly due to a read error. The rearrangement uses TRBV6-2 or TRBV6-3 and TRBJ1-2; 7 bases are a match to TRBD1. The V gene's germline CDR1 is MNHEY and CDR2 SVGEGT. The CDR3 has 14 residues. The CDR3 nucleotides are TGTGCCAGCAAGAACGGGACAGCCCTCTATGGCTACAACTTC. It specifies CASKNGTALYGYNF.

This clone was observed at least ten times. The chain links TRBV20-1 to TRBJ2-3, with 8 nucleotides matching TRBD2. V dropped 1 base and J dropped 6; count of bases not matched to a gene: 12. The CDR3 has 16 residues. Germline CDR1 is DFQATT and CDR2 is SNEGSKA (reference sequence). The DNA of the CDR3 is TGCAGTGCTAGAGTTGGAGGCAGCGGGGGATGGGATACGCAGTATTTT. It translates to CSARVGGSGGWDTQYF.

This clone was seen many times. The chain couples TRBV29-1 to TRBJ2-2; TRBD1 matches at 7 bases. CDR3 length: 13 residues. After removal of 4 bases from V and 7 bases from J, the junction contained 6 bases not matched to a gene. The germline V gene encodes CDR1 SQVTM and CDR2 ANQGSEA. The CDR3 sequence is CSVAEGAGGELFF. The CDR3 region has the DNA TGCAGCGTTGCCGAGGGGGCCGGCGGGGAGCTGTTTTTT.

Worth noting for this clone: Since a much larger clone is just one base distant, this may be a read error. This chain joins TRBV5-4 and TRBJ2-5; possible D gene TRBD2, 6 bases. The CDR3 totals 15 residues. Germline CDR1 reads SGHNT; CDR2 reads YYREEE (reference sequence). The CDR3 nucleotides are TGTGCCAGCAAAAGGGCTGGAGGGGTGGGAGAGACCCATTACTTC. This sequence encodes CASKRAGGVGETHYF.

The table lists this clone with a few counts. The genes are TRBV20-1 and TRBJ2-1, with 10 bases identical to TRBD1. This CDR3 comprises 14 residues. The germline gives CDR1 DFQATT, CDR2 SNEGSKA (reference sequence). The V and J ends lost 0 bases and 8 bases, in that order; junction bases with no gene match: 4. The CDR3 sequence: CSARDQDRGYEQFF. DNA for the CDR3: TGCAGTGCTAGAGATCAGGACAGGGGGTATGAGCAGTTCTTC.

By sample share, this clone is medium-sized. The rearrangement uses TRBV19 and TRBJ1-2; no definite D call. Germline CDR1 reads LNHDA; CDR2 reads SQIVND (reference sequence). The CDR3 extends over 15 amino acids. Trimming left V 2 bases short and J 2 bases short, with 12 bases between. CDR3 loop: CASSIIGPRNYGYTF. The CDR3 region has the DNA TGTGCCAGTAGTATAATTGGGCCGAGGAACTATGGCTACACCTTC.

This clone occurred a few times. The chain is built from TRBV12-3 or TRBV12-4 and TRBJ1-5; D call uncertain. There are 12 residues in the CDR3. Between the trimmed V and J ends, which lost 7 bases and 0 bases, there was a span of 4 bases. This chain's CDR3 is CASTYSNQPQHF. CDR3 sequence (DNA): TGTGCCAGCACATATAGCAATCAGCCCCAGCATTTT.